This TCR beta chain was identified during a study of radiation and T cells in renal cell carcinoma (TCRdb year 2020). Study-level background: The samples were obtained from a clinical trial, where primary renal cell carcinomas were treated with 15 Gy stereotactic body radiation therapy and then removed by nephrectomy 4 weeks afterward. In total, roughly 51 samples underwent TCR beta sequencing: 25 or so tumors plus 27 peripheral blood samples. Across all 50 or so samples, under 5 million unique CDR3 nucleotide sequences, encoding roughly 2,600,000 unique CDR3 amino acid sequences, were identified. Beyond this particular receptor, the publication reports: In blood, the top tumor clonotypes increased between baseline and 2 weeks post-radiation and then shrank by 4 weeks, which suggests that tumor-resident clones expanded only transiently. Because pretreatment tumor biopsies were not available, the baseline intratumoral presence of clonotypes could not be determined. Tracking of blood repertoire dynamics stopped at about 4 weeks after treatment, with no follow-up past that point. Effects of radiation dose or scheduling on the TCR repertoire could not be addressed with the single-armed trial design.

With respect to this clone: No cognate antigen has been identified for it. The input lacks base qualities; no much larger clone sits a single base away.

The germline V gene (reference sequence) yields MNHEY for CDR1 and SMNVEV for CDR2. V was cut back by 5 bases and J by 2 bases, leaving a gap of 18 bases between them. The CDR3 holds 16 amino acids from the cysteine to the phenylalanine. The entry retains the CDR3 DNA only, 48 bases that are in frame from base 1. This sample's time point label indicates: baseline pretreatment blood. The intended sense of this specimen's treatment or condition label: 15 Gy SBRT to primary tumor, nephrectomy 4 weeks later. Serial peripheral blood from radiation-treated patients was sampled at baseline, 2 weeks and 4 weeks after SBRT to track tumor-enriched clonotypes. Every patient's renal cell carcinoma showed clear cell pathology. Genomic DNA for TCR sequencing was prepared using the QIAamp DNA Blood Mini Kit (Qiagen). The analyses included just those samples that passed every quality control check. Following the manufacturer's recommendations, the immunoSEQ kit was used to generate TCR beta libraries from genomic DNA. To prepare the libraries, a first multiplex PCR with proprietary primers was run, followed by a second PCR that added unique barcodes, and a bead cleanup was done after each round. A kit-provided positive control reaction and a negative control reaction were included in every sample batch. The final libraries were assessed on an Agilent 4200 TapeStation D1000 ScreenTape, pooled by volume, and quantified by qPCR. Sequencing was performed on an Illumina NextSeq500 using a MidOutput 150-cycle cartridge, with 156 Read1 cycles, 15 Index1 cycles, and the kit custom primers. The pooled library was loaded at approximately 0.99 pM, and roughly 20% PhiX control was spiked in. Concerning the study's data processing: Vendor-processed data were analyzed in R, with a clonotype defined as all T cells sharing the same CDR3 nucleotide sequence. For clone abundance analyses, frequencies were normalized to the 10,000 most abundant clones per sample. Public T cell clones, averaging fewer than five per sample, were removed before analysis. An abundance difference of at least 32-fold between compartments was the criterion for calling clonotypes tumor-enriched or baseline blood-enriched. A beta-binomial differential abundance model was used to identify clonotypes that expanded or contracted between blood time points. Tumor-blood repertoire similarity was measured with the Baroni-Urbani and Buser coefficient, and groups were compared using two-tailed Wilcoxon tests in R. Entries here come from immuneACCESS through TCRdb and include only in-frame sequences with V and J called. Some clones fail to appear in such tables; in the studies checked, an unresolved V gene covers under half of the shortfall, and the cause of the remainder is unknown. V and J calls and clone size are as listed in that table; D and trimming were resolved from the DNA. The sample data list 140,000 to 150,000 clones, and about 85% of these were observed just once. The leading ten clones occupy roughly 4% of the sample.

The clonotype was recovered from a woman in her 70s with renal cell carcinoma. The receptor chain draws on TRBV27 and TRBJ1-2; TRBD1 is perhaps the D gene, given 5 matching bases. The sequencing here drew on blood, taken from a patient whose treatment included radiotherapy and nephrectomy. The CDR3 here reads CASSPLGQDLNYGYTF. The nucleotide sequence is given as TGTGCCAGCAGTCCTCTGGGGCAGGATCTAAACTATGGCTACACCTTC.